This TCR beta chain was recovered during a study of T-cell memory formation after mild COVID-19. V lost 0 bases, J lost 1 base, and 12 bases lay in between. This CDR3 has 16 residues. Looked up from germline, CDR1 is MNHNY and CDR2 is SVGAGI (reference sequence). This clonotype has just a few counts. 5'RACE with constant-segment primers yielded barcoded, UMI-tagged TCR alpha and TCR beta cDNA libraries. TCRdb fed the 5' RACE reads into MiXCR, producing one record per CDR3 protein. The top ten hold just over 8% of the sample, which has roughly 510,000 distinct CDR3 sequences, 15% to 20% seen once. The gene calls are TRBV6-6 and TRBJ1-1; D might be TRBD1 (6 bases). The clonotype originates from an adult woman who had mild COVID-19 (a few samples of this study predate the infection). Cell type and time point are not known. The sample comprised PBMCs or a T cell subset sorted from them (not recorded which). The CDR3 sequence is CASSYSITGPNTEAFF. Written as DNA, the CDR3 is TGTGCCAGCAGTTACTCGATTACAGGGCCGAACACTGAAGCTTTCTTT.